This T cell receptor beta chain was found in a study of OX40 agonist ivuxolimab in advanced cancers. The ends were cut back, 0 bases at V and 1 base at J, with 12 bases in the middle. Germline V gene lookup returns CDR1 SEHNR and CDR2 FQNEAQ (reference sequence). This CDR3 comprises 16 residues. Using immunoSEQ multiplex PCR, the repertoire was profiled, and TCRdb retains in-frame clones only, with some absent. The sample includes 55,000 to 85,000 clones, 86% of them seen just once. This chain links TRBV7-9 with TRBJ1-1, with D unresolved. The input for sequencing was CD4+ or CD8+ T cells sorted from blood, taken in a trial of the OX40 agonist ivuxolimab. This sequence was found in an adult with an advanced solid tumor such as melanoma, head and neck, liver or kidney cancer. The CDR3 loop is CASSLAHPRKNTEAFF. In DNA, the CDR3 is TGTGCCAGCAGCTTAGCGCACCCTCGGAAGAACACTGAAGCTTTCTTT. Full variable domain (rest looked up from reference TRBV7-9 and TRBJ1-1): DTGVSQNPRHKITKRGQNVTFRCDPISEHNRLYWYRQTLGQGPEFLTYFQNEAQLEKSRLLSDRFSAERPKGSFSTLEIQRTEQGDSAMYLCASSLAHPRKNTEAFFGQGTRLTVV.